A selection of T cell receptor beta chains follows, all from one sample in a study of T cells after posttransplantation cyclophosphamide. Assay: immunoSEQ multiplex PCR; the TCRdb copy retains only in-frame clones and omits some. The sample has roughly 10,000 clones, none seen only once. The material was PBMCs, obtained roughly 340 days after allogeneic stem cell transplant with posttransplant cyclophosphamide. The source is a male patient aged 45 to 59 who received an allogeneic stem cell transplant from a related donor and was CMV-positive. Some T cells may have originated in the graft donor. The CDR3 runs from the conserved cysteine through the conserved F or W. The D gene is left open where the match is weak. Clone size, where shown, is once, few, many, or a class for clones that have expanded.

cdr3_length | clone_size | j_call | v_call | d_call | cdr3_aa | cdr3_nt
14 | many | TRBJ2-5 | TRBV7-8 | TRBD1 | CASSSGQYQETQYF | TGTGCCAGCAGCTCGGGACAGTACCAAGAGACCCAGTACTTC
15 | many | TRBJ2-7 | TRBV4-3 | - | CASSQILDHSYEQYF | TGCGCCAGCAGCCAAATACTAGATCACTCCTACGAGCAGTACTTC
15 | many | TRBJ2-1 | TRBV11-2 | TRBD2 | CASSLVGLAWNEQFF | TGTGCCAGCAGCCTTGTCGGACTAGCGTGGAATGAGCAGTTCTTC
13 | many | TRBJ1-5 | TRBV5-1 | - | CASSLVPDQPQHF | TGCGCCAGCAGCTTGGTTCCCGATCAGCCCCAGCATTTT
16 | many | TRBJ2-1 | TRBV19 | TRBD1 | CASSLYRDRGSAEQFF | TGTGCCAGTAGTCTCTACCGGGACAGGGGATCTGCTGAGCAGTTCTTC
13 | many | TRBJ2-7 | TRBV18 | - | CAEGRDSSYEQYF | TGTGCCGAGGGCCGGGATAGCTCCTACGAGCAGTACTTC
14 | many | TRBJ1-3 | TRBV30 | TRBD1 | CAWGDRGKGNTIYF | TGTGCCTGGGGGGACAGGGGGAAAGGAAACACCATATATTTT
16 | many | TRBJ2-3 | TRBV7-9 | TRBD2 | CASSHGLAGDSDTQYF | TGTGCCAGCAGCCATGGACTAGCGGGAGATTCAGATACGCAGTATTTT
17 | medium-sized | TRBJ2-4 | TRBV5-1 | TRBD2 | CASSLVVGGGGKNIQYF | TGCGCCAGCAGCTTGGTTGTCGGCGGGGGGGGCAAAAACATTCAGTACTTC
20 | many | TRBJ2-6 | TRBV18 | TRBD1 | CASSPVYPGQGASGANVLTF | TGTGCCAGCTCACCAGTCTATCCGGGACAGGGGGCGTCTGGGGCCAACGTCCTGACTTTC
14 | many | TRBJ1-3 | TRBV5-4 | - | CANTEALSGNTIYF | TGTGCCAACACCGAGGCGCTCTCTGGAAACACCATATATTTT
14 | many | TRBJ2-7 | TRBV10-3 | TRBD1 | CAIRGQGLSHEQYF | TGTGCCATCAGAGGACAGGGCCTCAGCCACGAGCAGTACTTC
15 | medium-sized | TRBJ2-1 | TRBV7-7 | TRBD2 | CASSLSGDTYNEQFF | TGTGCCAGCAGCTTAAGCGGGGATACCTACAATGAGCAGTTCTTC
15 | - | TRBJ1-6 | TRBV15 | TRBD1 | CATSRAGGMGSPLHF | TGTGCCACCAGCAGAGCAGGGGGTATGGGTTCACCCCTCCACTTT
16 | - | TRBJ2-6 | TRBV9 | - | CASSPGQVSRANVLTF | TGTGCCAGCAGCCCAGGGCAGGTCTCTAGGGCCAACGTCCTGACTTTC
12 | many | TRBJ1-1 | TRBV7-9 | - | CASSLGLVGHFF | TGTGCCAGCAGCTTAGGTCTGGTAGGACACTTCTTT
15 | many | TRBJ2-1 | TRBV18 | TRBD1 | CASSPVQGAGDEQFF | TGTGCCAGCTCACCGGTACAGGGGGCTGGGGATGAGCAGTTCTTC
13 | medium-sized | TRBJ2-5 | TRBV25-1 | - | CASSERLLGAQDF | TGTGCCAGCAGTGAAAGGTTGCTAGGAGCCCAAGACTTC
15 | many | TRBJ1-4 | TRBV7-9 | - | CASSLARVLDEKLFF | TGTGCCAGCAGCTTAGCCAGGGTCTTAGATGAAAAACTGTTTTTT
13 | many | TRBJ2-2 | TRBV10-1 | TRBD2 | CASSPGGTGELFF | TGCGCCAGCAGTCCGGGGGGAACCGGGGAGCTGTTTTTT
13 | many | TRBJ2-7 | TRBV5-4 | - | CASSHTGPYEQYF | TGTGCCAGCAGCCATACAGGGCCCTACGAGCAGTACTTC
14 | many | TRBJ2-5 | TRBV5-4 | TRBD2 | CASSRLAGELAQYF | TGTGCCAGCAGCCGACTAGCGGGAGAATTAGCCCAGTACTTC
15 | many | TRBJ2-2 | TRBV5-1 | TRBD2 | CASSLTSGIHGELFF | TGCGCCAGCAGCTTGACTAGCGGGATCCACGGGGAGCTGTTTTTT
16 | many | TRBJ1-5 | TRBV4-1 | TRBD1 | CASSRYETGNNQPQHF | TGCGCCAGCAGCCGATATGAGACAGGGAACAATCAGCCCCAGCATTTT
15 | many | TRBJ2-7 | TRBV6-6 | TRBD2 | CASKLLAGEPYEQYF | TGTGCCAGCAAACTACTAGCGGGGGAACCCTACGAGCAGTACTTC
11 | many | TRBJ1-1 | TRBV29-1 | - | CSVTENTEAFF | TGCAGCGTAACAGAGAACACTGAAGCTTTCTTT
15 | many | TRBJ2-1 | TRBV6-1 | TRBD2 | CASSEMAGGSNEQFF | TGTGCCAGCAGTGAAATGGCGGGAGGGTCCAATGAGCAGTTCTTC
18 | medium-sized | TRBJ1-3 | TRBV2 | - | CASSKKTGDWSSGNTIYF | TGTGCCAGCAGTAAAAAAACCGGGGACTGGAGCTCTGGAAACACCATATATTTT
14 | few | TRBJ2-2 | TRBV6-5 | - | CASSYVGNTGELSF | TGTGCCAGCAGTTACGTCGGGAACACCGGGGAGCTGTCTTTT
16 | few | TRBJ2-3 | TRBV9 | - | CASSVGTRGRGDTQYF | TGTGCCAGCAGCGTAGGGACCAGGGGTAGAGGTGATACGCAGTATTTT
16 | many | TRBJ2-7 | TRBV18 | TRBD1 | CASSPRVGQGVYEQYF | TGTGCCAGCTCACCACGAGTGGGACAGGGGGTCTACGAGCAGTACTTC